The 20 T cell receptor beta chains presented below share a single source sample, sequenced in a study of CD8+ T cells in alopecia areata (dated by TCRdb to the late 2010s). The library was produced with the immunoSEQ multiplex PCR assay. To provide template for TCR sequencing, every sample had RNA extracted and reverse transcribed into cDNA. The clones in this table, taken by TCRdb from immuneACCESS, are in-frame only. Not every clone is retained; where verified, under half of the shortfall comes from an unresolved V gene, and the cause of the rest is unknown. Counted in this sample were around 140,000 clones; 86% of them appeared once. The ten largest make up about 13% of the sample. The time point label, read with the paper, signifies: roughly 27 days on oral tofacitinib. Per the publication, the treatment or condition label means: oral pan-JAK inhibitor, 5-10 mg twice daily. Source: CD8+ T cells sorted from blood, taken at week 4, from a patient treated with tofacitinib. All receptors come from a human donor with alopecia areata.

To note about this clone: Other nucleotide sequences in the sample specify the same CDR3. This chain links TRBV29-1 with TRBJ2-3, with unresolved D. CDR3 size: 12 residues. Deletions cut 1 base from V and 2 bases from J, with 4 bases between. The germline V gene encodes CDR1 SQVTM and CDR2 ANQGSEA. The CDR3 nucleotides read TGCAGCGTTGAAGCCGCCACAGATACGCAGTATTTT. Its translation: CSVEAATDTQYF.

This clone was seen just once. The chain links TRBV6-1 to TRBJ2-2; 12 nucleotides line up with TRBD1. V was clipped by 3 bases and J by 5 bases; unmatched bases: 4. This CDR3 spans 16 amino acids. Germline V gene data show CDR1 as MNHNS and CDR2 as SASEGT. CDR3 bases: TGTGCCAGCAGTGAGATGGGACAGGGGGCAACCGGGGAGCTGTTTTTT. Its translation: CASSEMGQGATGELFF.

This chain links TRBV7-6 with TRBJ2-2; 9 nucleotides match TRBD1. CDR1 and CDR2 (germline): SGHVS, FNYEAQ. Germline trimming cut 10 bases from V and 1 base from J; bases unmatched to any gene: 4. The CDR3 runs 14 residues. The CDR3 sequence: CAKVDRGNTGELFF. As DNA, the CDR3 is TGTGCCAAAGTGGACAGGGGGAACACCGGGGAGCTGTTTTTT.

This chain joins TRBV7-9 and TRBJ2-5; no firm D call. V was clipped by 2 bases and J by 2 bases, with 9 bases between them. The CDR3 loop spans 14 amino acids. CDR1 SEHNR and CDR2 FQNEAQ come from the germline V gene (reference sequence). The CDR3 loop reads CASSLHSVQETQYF. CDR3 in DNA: TGTGCCAGCAGCTTACACTCCGTTCAAGAGACCCAGTACTTC.

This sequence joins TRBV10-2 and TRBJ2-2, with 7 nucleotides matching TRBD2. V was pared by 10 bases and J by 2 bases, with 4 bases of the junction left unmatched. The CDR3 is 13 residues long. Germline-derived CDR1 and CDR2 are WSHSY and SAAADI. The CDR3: CAMGLPNTGELFF. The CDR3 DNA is TGCGCCATGGGACTACCTAACACCGGGGAGCTGTTTTTT.

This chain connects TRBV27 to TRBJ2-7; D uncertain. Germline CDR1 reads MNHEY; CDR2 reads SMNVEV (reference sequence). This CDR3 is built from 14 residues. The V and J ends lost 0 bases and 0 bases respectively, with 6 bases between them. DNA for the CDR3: TGTGCCAGCAGTTTATCGCCGAGCTCCTACGAGCAGTACTTC. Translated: CASSLSPSSYEQYF.

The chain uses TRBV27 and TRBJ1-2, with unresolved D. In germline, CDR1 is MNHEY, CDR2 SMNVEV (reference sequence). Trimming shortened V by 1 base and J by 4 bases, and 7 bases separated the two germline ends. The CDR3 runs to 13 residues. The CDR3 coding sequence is TGTGCCAGCAGTTTATATGGCGGCTATGGCTACACCTTC. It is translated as CASSLYGGYGYTF.

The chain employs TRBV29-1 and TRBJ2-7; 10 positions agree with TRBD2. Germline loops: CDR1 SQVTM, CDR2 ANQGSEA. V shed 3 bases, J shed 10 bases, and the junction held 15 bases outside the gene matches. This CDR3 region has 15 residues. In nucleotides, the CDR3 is TGCAGCGTTGATTTGGGGCTAGCGGGAGCTTCGGGACAGTACTTC. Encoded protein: CSVDLGLAGASGQYF.

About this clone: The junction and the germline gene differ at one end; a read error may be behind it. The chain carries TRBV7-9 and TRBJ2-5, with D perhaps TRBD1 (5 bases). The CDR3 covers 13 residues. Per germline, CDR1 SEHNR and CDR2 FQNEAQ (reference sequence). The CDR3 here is CASSPWTPEIQYF. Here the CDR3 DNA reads TGTGCCAGCAGCCCGTGGACACCGGAGATCCAGTACTTC.

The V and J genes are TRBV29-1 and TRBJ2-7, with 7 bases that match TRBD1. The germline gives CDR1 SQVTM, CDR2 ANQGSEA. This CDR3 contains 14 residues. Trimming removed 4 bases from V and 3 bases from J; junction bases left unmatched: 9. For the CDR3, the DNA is TGCAGCGTTGCCGGAGGACAGGCCAACTACGAGCAGTACTTC. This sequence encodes CSVAGGQANYEQYF.

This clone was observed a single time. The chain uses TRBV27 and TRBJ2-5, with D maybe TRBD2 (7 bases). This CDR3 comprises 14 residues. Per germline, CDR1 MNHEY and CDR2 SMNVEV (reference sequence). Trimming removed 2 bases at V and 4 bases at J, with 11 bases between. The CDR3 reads CASSLGGARETQYF. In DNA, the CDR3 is TGTGCCAGCAGTTTAGGGGGGGCTCGAGAGACCCAGTACTTC.

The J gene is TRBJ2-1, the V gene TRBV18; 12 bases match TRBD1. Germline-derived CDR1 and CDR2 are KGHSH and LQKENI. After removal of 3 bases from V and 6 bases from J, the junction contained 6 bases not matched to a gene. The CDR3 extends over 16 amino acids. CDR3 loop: CASSPYPGQGANEQFF. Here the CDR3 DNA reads TGTGCCAGCTCACCCTACCCGGGACAGGGGGCCAATGAGCAGTTCTTC.

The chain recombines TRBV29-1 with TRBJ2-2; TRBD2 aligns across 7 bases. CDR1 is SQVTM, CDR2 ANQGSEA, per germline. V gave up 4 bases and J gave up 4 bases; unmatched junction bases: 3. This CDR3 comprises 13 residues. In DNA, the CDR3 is TGCAGCGTTGCGTCGGGAGGCACCGGGGAGCTGTTTTTT. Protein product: CSVASGGTGELFF.

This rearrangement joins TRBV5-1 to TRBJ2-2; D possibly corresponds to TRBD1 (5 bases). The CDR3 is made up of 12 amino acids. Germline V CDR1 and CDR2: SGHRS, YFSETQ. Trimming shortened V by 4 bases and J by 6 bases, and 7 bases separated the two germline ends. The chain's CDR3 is CASSPRAGELFF. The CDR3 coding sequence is TGCGCCAGCAGCCCCAGGGCCGGGGAGCTGTTTTTT.

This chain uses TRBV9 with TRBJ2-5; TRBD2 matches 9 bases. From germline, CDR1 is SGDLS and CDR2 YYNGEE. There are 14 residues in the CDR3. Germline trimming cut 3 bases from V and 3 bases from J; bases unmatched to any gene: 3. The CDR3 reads CASSASGIEETQYF. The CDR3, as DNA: TGTGCCAGCAGCGCTAGCGGGATAGAAGAGACCCAGTACTTC.

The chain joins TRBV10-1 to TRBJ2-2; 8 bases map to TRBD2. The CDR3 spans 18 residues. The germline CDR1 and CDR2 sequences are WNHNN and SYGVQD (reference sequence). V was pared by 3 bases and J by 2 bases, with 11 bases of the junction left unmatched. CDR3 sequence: CASSDSWGSGGNTGELFF. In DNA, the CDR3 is TGCGCCAGCAGTGATTCTTGGGGAAGCGGGGGAAACACCGGGGAGCTGTTTTTT.

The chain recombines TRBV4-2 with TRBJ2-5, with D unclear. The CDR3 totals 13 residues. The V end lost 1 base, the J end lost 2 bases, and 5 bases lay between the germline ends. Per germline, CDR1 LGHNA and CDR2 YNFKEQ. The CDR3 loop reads CASSQGQQETQYF. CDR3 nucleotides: TGTGCCAGCAGCCAAGGTCAGCAAGAGACCCAGTACTTC.

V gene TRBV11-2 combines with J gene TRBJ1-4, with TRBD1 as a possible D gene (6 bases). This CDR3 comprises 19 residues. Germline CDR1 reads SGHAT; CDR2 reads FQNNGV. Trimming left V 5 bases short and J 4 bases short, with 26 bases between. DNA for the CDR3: TGTGCCAGCAGCCTCATTCCCGGGCAGGGGCCGCGTGGTAATGAAAAACTGTTTTTT. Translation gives CASSLIPGQGPRGNEKLFF.

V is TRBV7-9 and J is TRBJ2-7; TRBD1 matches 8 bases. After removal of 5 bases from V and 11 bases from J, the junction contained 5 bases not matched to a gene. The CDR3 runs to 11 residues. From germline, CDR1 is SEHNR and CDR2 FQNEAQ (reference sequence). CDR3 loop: CASSLGTGEYF. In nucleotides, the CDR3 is TGTGCCAGCAGCCTCGGGACAGGAGAGTACTTC.

CDR3 protein: CASSQARWRGGRSTEAFF. CDR3 DNA: TGCGCCAGCAGCCAAGCAAGATGGCGGGGAGGGCGCAGCACTGAAGCTTTCTTT. J is TRBJ1-1 and V is TRBV4-1; D is unresolved. The CDR3 spans 18 residues. V gave up 1 base and J gave up 4 bases, with 22 bases separating them. Germline CDR1 and CDR2: MGHRA and YSYEKL.